This record looks at one T cell receptor (beta chain) sequence and its context. Its antigen is unknown. A second about 7 to 11 cycle PCR used barcoded and J-beta primers. TCRdb independently ran MiXCR on the 5' RACE reads; one entry per CDR3 protein. This sample has 780,000 or so distinct CDR3 sequences, with around three fifths found just once. The data belong to a study of blood T cells in healthy people across ages. Broader study findings: Not knowing donor CMV status may have confounded expanded clonotype changes. Roughly linear declines in TCR beta diversity per million T cells occurred with age.

Sequenced material: blood. The TCR originated in a man aged 40-49 years in good health.

CDR3: CASNRGVTYEQYF. CDR3 DNA: TGTGCCAGCAATAGGGGGGTAACCTACGAGCAGTACTTC. The V call is TRBV12-3 or TRBV12-4, the J call TRBJ2-5; D is tentatively TRBD1 or TRBD2 (6 bases each). The J call is uncertain, as TRBJ2-7 better fits the DNA end. CDR3 length equals 13 residues.